The clone carrying this T cell receptor beta chain is medium-sized within its sample. V lost 0 bases, J lost 9 bases, and 5 bases stayed unmatched. Looked up from germline, CDR1 is DFQATT and CDR2 is SNEGSKA (reference sequence). The CDR3 has 15 residues. This specimen comes from a study of metastatic and nonmetastatic thyroid tumors. TCRdb recomputed clones from the PCR reads via MiXCR. The sample shows roughly 13,000 clones, roughly 28% of them seen only once. Thyroid surgery was performed in patients who had received no treatment beforehand. The rearrangement uses TRBV20-1 and TRBJ2-3; 14 nucleotides match TRBD2. Sequencing was carried out using blood. The receptor comes from a female donor with papillary thyroid cancer or a benign thyroid nodule (not recorded which). Some clones in this sample may be carry-over from other donors' samples. In DNA form, the CDR3 reads TGCAGTGCTAGAGACACGGGACTAGCGGGAGTGACGCAGTATTTT. Its translation: CSARDTGLAGVTQYF.